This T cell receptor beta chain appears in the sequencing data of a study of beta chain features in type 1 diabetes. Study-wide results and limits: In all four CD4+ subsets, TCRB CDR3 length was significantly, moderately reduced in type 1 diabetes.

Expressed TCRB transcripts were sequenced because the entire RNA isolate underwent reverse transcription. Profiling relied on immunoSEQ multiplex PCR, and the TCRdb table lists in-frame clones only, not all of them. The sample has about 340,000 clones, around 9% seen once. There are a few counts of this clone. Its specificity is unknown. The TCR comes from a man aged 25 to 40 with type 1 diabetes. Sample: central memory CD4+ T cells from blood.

CDR3 protein: CASSVDPTSYNEQFF. CDR3 DNA sequence: TGTGCCAGCAGCGTAGACCCGACTAGCTACAATGAGCAGTTCTTC. J is TRBJ2-1 and V is TRBV9; D is possibly TRBD2 (6 bases). Germline CDR1 reads SGDLS; CDR2 reads YYNGEE. This CDR3 comprises 15 residues. V lost 0 bases, J lost 3 bases, and 10 bases lay in between.